The sequence of this T cell receptor (beta chain) was determined in a study of radiation and T cells in renal cell carcinoma. This CDR3 has 14 amino acids. Germline assignment: CDR1 MNHEY and CDR2 SMNVEV (reference sequence). V lost 3 bases to trimming and J lost 5 bases, with 13 bases between them. Sequencing was performed with immunoSEQ multiplex PCR; in TCRdb, only in-frame clones are kept and a portion is missing. The data hold roughly 100,000 clones, with approximately 86% observed a single time. Time point indicated: baseline pretreatment blood. Treatment of the sample: 15 Gy SBRT to primary tumor, nephrectomy 4 weeks later.

This clonotype was obtained from a man in his fifties or sixties with renal cell carcinoma. The source material was blood, sampled from a patient whose treatment included radiotherapy and nephrectomy. The rearrangement joins TRBV27 to TRBJ1-2, with D hard to call. The chain's CDR3 is CASSLAGEGYGYTF. CDR3 nucleotide sequence: TGTGCCAGCAGTTTGGCCGGGGAGGGTTATGGCTACACCTTC.